Below, 18 T cell receptor beta chains from the same sample are listed, as sequenced in a study of CD8 T cells in Susac syndrome. Random hexamers were used to reverse transcribe the RNA input (roughly 0.5 to 1 ug). MiXCR, applied by TCRdb to the immunoSEQ multiplex PCR reads, yields one record per CDR3 protein. The table shows roughly 60,000 distinct CDR3 sequences, with roughly nine tenths occurring only once. The sequenced sample consisted of CD8+ T cells from PBMCs. These receptors all come from a human donor in good health.

The V and J genes are TRBV12-3 or TRBV12-4 and TRBJ1-5, with D perhaps TRBD1 (5 bases). This CDR3 contains 12 residues. V was cut by 6 bases and J by 4 bases, with 7 bases left in between. In DNA, the CDR3 is TGTGCCAGCAGCCCAGGGAATCAGCCCCAGCATTTT. Its protein product is CASSPGNQPQHF.

The genes are TRBV29-1 and TRBJ2-1; TRBD2 matches 7 bases. From germline, CDR1 is SQVTM and CDR2 ANQGSEA. Trimming took 3 bases from V and 9 from J; bases not matched to a gene: 5. The CDR3 spans 12 residues. The CDR3 bases are TGCAGCGTTGAGCGGGGGAGGGTTGAGCAGTTCTTC. Residues: CSVERGRVEQFF.

The rearrangement uses TRBV10-3 and TRBJ2-7, with 8 bases fitting TRBD2. J was trimmed by 0 bases and V by 2 bases; bases with no gene match: 3. CDR1 ENHRY and CDR2 SYGVKD come from the germline V gene. The length of the CDR3 is 15 residues. The CDR3 DNA follows: TGTGCCATCAGTGAGGCGGGGGGAAGCTCCTACGAGCAGTACTTC. This translates into CAISEAGGSSYEQYF.

The chain's CDR3 is CASSFDGGTGELFF. The CDR3 nucleotides are TGTGCCAGCAGCTTCGACGGGGGCACCGGGGAGCTGTTTTTT. V and J are TRBV11-2 and TRBJ2-2; perhaps TRBD2 as D (6 bases). V shed 3 bases and J shed 4 bases, with 9 bases lying between them. The length of the CDR3 is 14 residues. The germline CDR1 and CDR2 sequences are SGHAT and FQNNGV.

The rearrangement joins TRBV12-3 or TRBV12-4 to TRBJ2-5, with D perhaps TRBD1 (6 bases). The CDR3 consists of 13 residues. V lost 6 bases and J 3 bases, leaving 11 bases between the germline ends. Written as DNA, the CDR3 is TGTGCCAGCAGCCCACGGGACAAAGAGACCCAGTACTTC. It translates to CASSPRDKETQYF.

The rearrangement links TRBV5-4 to TRBJ1-2; 8 bases fit TRBD1. CDR1 SGHNT and CDR2 YYREEE come from the germline V gene (reference sequence). CDR3 size: 15 residues. Trimming cost V 4 bases and J 2 bases; bases outside gene matches: 7. The CDR3 DNA follows: TGTGCCAGCAGCCCGGACCCAGGGGGCAACTATGGCTACACCTTC. Translating it yields CASSPDPGGNYGYTF. The full variable domain, rest sourced from reference TRBV5-4 and TRBJ1-2, is ETGVTQSPTHLIKTRGQQVTLRCSSQSGHNTVSWYQQALGQGPQFIFQYYREEENGRGNFPPRFSGLQFPNYSSELNVNALELDDSALYLCASSPDPGGNYGYTFGSGTRLTVV.

The chain joins TRBV5-6 to TRBJ2-3, with D perhaps TRBD2 (5 bases). CDR3 size: 15 residues. The ends were cut back, 2 bases at V and 7 bases at J, with 17 bases in the middle. Germline CDR1 is SGHDT and CDR2 is YYEEEE. CDR3 sequence reads: CASSLPGKSVYTQYF. In DNA, the CDR3 is TGTGCCAGCAGCTTACCCGGGAAGTCCGTGTATACGCAGTATTTT. Using reference TRBV5-6 and TRBJ2-3 for the parts outside the CDR3, the full variable domain is DAGVTQSPTHLIKTRGQQVTLRCSPKSGHDTVSWYQQALGQGPQFIFQYYEEEERQRGNFPDRFSGHQFPNYSSELNVNALLLGDSALYLCASSLPGKSVYTQYFGPGTRLTVL.

The rearrangement uses TRBV6-5 and TRBJ2-3; D gene ambiguous. The ends were cut back, 2 bases at V and 3 bases at J, with 6 bases in the middle. CDR1 and CDR2 from the germline V gene are MNHEY and SVGAGI. This CDR3 has 13 amino acids. CDR3 in DNA: TGTGCCAGCAGTTACCTCCGAACAGATACGCAGTATTTT. Its protein is CASSYLRTDTQYF.

The table lists this clonotype with a count of one. This sequence joins TRBV6-6 and TRBJ1-2; TRBD1 matches at 9 bases. CDR3 length: 16 residues. The ends lost 2 bases at V and 4 bases at J; junction bases unmatched: 8. The germline V gene has CDR1 MNHNY and CDR2 SVGAGI (reference sequence). CDR3 DNA sequence: TGTGCCAGCAGTTACGCCGGGACAGGGTCTCGCTATGGCTACACCTTC. Translated: CASSYAGTGSRYGYTF.

V usage is TRBV18 and J usage is TRBJ2-6; 9 bases are shared with TRBD1. Germline trimming cut 4 bases from V and 0 bases from J; bases unmatched to any gene: 4. Germline V lookup: CDR1 KGHSH, CDR2 LQKENI. The CDR3 sequence is 17 residues long. The CDR3 DNA is TGTGCCAGCTCACTGGGGACAGGGAACTCTGGGGCCAACGTCCTGACTTTC. It codes for CASSLGTGNSGANVLTF.

The chain joins TRBV6-6 to TRBJ1-2; no reliable D call. There are 12 residues in the CDR3. The germline CDR1 and CDR2 sequences are MNHNY and SVGAGI (reference sequence). Trimming removed 5 bases at V and 2 bases at J, with 6 bases between. The CDR3 region is CASSDGNYGYTF. The CDR3 nucleotides read TGTGCCAGCAGTGATGGGAACTATGGCTACACCTTC.

The J gene is TRBJ2-7, the V gene TRBV29-1; D perhaps matches TRBD1 (8 bases). The CDR3 has 15 residues. V dropped 4 bases and J dropped 3 bases, with 19 bases sitting between them. CDR1 is SQVTM and CDR2 is ANQGSEA in the germline V gene. This chain's CDR3 is CSVVGGTGGDYEQYF. The CDR3 DNA sequence: TGCAGCGTTGTGGGGGGAACAGGGGGGGACTACGAGCAGTACTTC.

V usage is TRBV29-1 and J usage is TRBJ2-1, with 8 bases matching TRBD2. V lost 4 bases to trimming and J lost 0 bases; unmatched junction nucleotides: 8. The germline V gene encodes CDR1 SQVTM and CDR2 ANQGSEA. The CDR3 length is 16 residues. CDR3 coding DNA: TGCAGCGTTGTCCCCAGCGGGGGACCCTCCTACAATGAGCAGTTCTTC. It is translated as CSVVPSGGPSYNEQFF.

This clonotype was seen only once. V usage is TRBV4-1 and J usage is TRBJ2-3; 8 bases match TRBD2. The germline V gene has CDR1 MGHRA and CDR2 YSYEKL. This CDR3 comprises 16 residues. V gave up 0 bases and J gave up 0 bases; unmatched junction bases: 2. The CDR3 region is CASSQEASGSTDTQYF. The DNA of the CDR3 is TGCGCCAGCAGCCAAGAAGCTAGCGGGAGCACAGATACGCAGTATTTT.

This clonotype was seen only once. This rearrangement joins TRBV14 to TRBJ1-2; D gene unclear. Germline CDR1 reads SGHDN; CDR2 reads FVKESK. The germline V and J ends were trimmed by 1 base and 6 bases, with 12 bases remaining between them. This CDR3 has 14 residues. The CDR3 sequence is CASSQVEEGNGYTF. Here the CDR3 DNA reads TGTGCCAGCAGCCAAGTGGAGGAAGGGAATGGCTACACCTTC. Full variable domain (rest looked up from reference TRBV14 and TRBJ1-2): EAGVTQFPSHSVIEKGQTVTLRCDPISGHDNLYWYRRVMGKEIKFLLHFVKESKQDESGMPNNRFLAERTGGTYSTLKVQPAELEDSGVYFCASSQVEEGNGYTFGSGTRLTVV.

This sequence joins TRBV9 and TRBJ2-7; D is unresolved. Germline values: CDR1 SGDLS, CDR2 YYNGEE. With 0 bases removed from V and 0 bases from J, the gap between germline ends came to 4 bases. This CDR3 contains 13 residues. CDR3 nucleotide sequence: TGTGCCAGCAGCGTAGGGGTCTCCTACGAGCAGTACTTC. Amino acids: CASSVGVSYEQYF.

V usage is TRBV10-3 and J usage is TRBJ2-7; no firm D call. V gave up 0 bases and J gave up 7 bases, with 19 bases separating them. The CDR3 loop spans 16 amino acids. From germline, CDR1 is ENHRY and CDR2 SYGVKD. The CDR3 protein is CAISESLRVATCEQYF. As DNA, the CDR3 is TGTGCCATCAGTGAGTCCCTCCGGGTAGCCACCTGTGAGCAGTACTTC.

A remark on this clonotype: Compared with germline, one end of the junction differs, possibly owing to a read error. The chain employs TRBV2 and TRBJ1-2; D ambiguous. CDR3 length equals 17 residues. Germline-derived CDR1 and CDR2 are SNHLY and FYNNEI. The CDR3 DNA reads TGTGCCAGCGGTGAACGGCGCGTATTGCGGGTTAACTATGGCTACACCTTC. Residues: CASGERRVLRVNYGYTF.